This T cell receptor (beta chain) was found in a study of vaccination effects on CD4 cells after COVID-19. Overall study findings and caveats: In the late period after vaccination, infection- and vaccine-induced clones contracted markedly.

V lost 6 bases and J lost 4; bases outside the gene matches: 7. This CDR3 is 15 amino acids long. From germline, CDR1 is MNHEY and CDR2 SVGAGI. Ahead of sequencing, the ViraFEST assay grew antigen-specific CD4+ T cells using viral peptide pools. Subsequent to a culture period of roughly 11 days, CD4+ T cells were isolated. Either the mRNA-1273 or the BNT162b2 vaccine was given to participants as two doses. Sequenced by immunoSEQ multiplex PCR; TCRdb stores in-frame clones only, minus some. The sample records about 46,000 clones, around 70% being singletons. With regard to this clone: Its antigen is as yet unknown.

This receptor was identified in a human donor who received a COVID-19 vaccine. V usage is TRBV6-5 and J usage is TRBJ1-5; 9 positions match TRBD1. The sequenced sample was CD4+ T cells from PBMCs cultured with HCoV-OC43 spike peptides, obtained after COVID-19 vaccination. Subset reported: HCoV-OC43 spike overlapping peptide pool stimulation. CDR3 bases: TGTGCCAGCAGGGTACAGGGGGCACTGAATCAGCCCCAGCATTTT. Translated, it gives CASRVQGALNQPQHF.